This TCR beta chain was captured in a study of blood T cell repertoires in COVID-19. Looking at the study overall: Acute-phase and convalescent COVID-19 samples originated in the United States, Italy and Spain. From T cells, B-cell-depleted T cells, or PBMCs came the material, which was cDNA or gDNA.

As processed by the authors: Researchers report that nucleated cell counts were estimated from reference gene primer amplification. Profiled with immunoSEQ multiplex PCR; TCRdb holds only in-frame clones, not every one. D and trimming come from the DNA, and the V and J calls and clone size come from that table. The sample lists some 79,000 clones; about 89% were seen once. V trimming: 6 bases; J trimming: 4 bases; junction bases outside the gene matches: 8. This CDR3 comprises 14 residues. CDR1 is SGHTA, CDR2 FQGTGA, per germline. The chain uses TRBV7-3 and TRBJ1-1; 7 bases agree with TRBD1. This TCR came from a man aged 65 to 79 with active or convalescent COVID-19. Sequencing was performed on peripheral blood. The CDR3 coding sequence is TGTGCCAGCAGTTCGGCAGGGGGAGGCACTGAAGCTTTCTTT. Protein product: CASSSAGGGTEAFF.